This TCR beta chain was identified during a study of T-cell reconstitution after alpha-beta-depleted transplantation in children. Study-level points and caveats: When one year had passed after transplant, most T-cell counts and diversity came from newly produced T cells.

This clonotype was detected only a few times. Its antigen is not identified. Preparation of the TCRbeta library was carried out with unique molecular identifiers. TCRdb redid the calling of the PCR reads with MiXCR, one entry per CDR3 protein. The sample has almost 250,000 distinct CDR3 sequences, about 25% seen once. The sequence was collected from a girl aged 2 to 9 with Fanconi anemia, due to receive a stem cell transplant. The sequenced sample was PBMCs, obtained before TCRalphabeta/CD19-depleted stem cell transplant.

CDR3 bases: TGCGCCAGCAGCCCTGGACAGTTAGAGACCCAGTACTTC. Protein product: CASSPGQLETQYF. The chain joins TRBV5-1 to TRBJ2-5; a weak D match, TRBD1 (6 bases). V was shortened by 4 bases and J by 4 bases, with 11 bases between the two germline ends. Per the germline V gene, CDR1 is SGHRS and CDR2 is YFSETQ. This CDR3 is 13 amino acids long.